The clone carrying this T cell receptor beta chain was detected ten times or more. Its specificity is unknown. The V segment lost 4 bases and the J segment 10 bases; nucleotides outside the gene matches: 25. This CDR3 comprises 19 residues. Germline V gives CDR1 MNHEY, CDR2 SMNVEV (reference sequence). This entry belongs to a study of identical twins. There were only healthy Caucasians among the donors. MiXCR was run by TCRdb on the 5' RACE reads, yielding one entry per CDR3 protein. The table includes about 890,000 distinct CDR3 sequences, around 12% detected once. Study results and caveats: Recombination models fit unrelated individuals' TCR alpha sharing but underestimated twins'.

A further study also used this sample, focusing on yellow fever vaccine responses in identical twins. That source reports: Twins' T cell vaccine responses reportedly looked partly convergent, partly personalized.

Source material: PBMCs. The V gene is TRBV27, the J gene TRBJ2-1, with TRBD2 matching over 7 bases. This clonotype originated in a woman aged 18-29 years in good health. The CDR3 reads CASSSRPSTGTTRLWEQFF. As DNA, the CDR3 is TGTGCCAGCAGTTCTAGACCTTCCACCGGGACTACACGGCTTTGGGAGCAGTTCTTC.